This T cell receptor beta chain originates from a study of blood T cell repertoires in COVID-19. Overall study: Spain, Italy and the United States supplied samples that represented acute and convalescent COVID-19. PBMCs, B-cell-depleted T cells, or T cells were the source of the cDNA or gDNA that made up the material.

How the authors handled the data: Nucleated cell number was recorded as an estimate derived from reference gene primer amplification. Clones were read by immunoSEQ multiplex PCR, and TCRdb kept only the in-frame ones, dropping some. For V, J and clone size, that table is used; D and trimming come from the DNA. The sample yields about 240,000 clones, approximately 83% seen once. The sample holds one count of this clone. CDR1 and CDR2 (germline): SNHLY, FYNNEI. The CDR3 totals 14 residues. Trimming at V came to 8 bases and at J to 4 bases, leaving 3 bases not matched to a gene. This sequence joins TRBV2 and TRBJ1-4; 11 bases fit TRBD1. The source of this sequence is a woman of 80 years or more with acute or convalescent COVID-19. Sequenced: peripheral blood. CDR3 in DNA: TGTGCCAGCGGACAGGGGGCCCTTAATGAAAAACTGTTTTTT. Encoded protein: CASGQGALNEKLFF.